Shown below are 15 T cell receptor beta chains from a single sample sequenced in a study of T cell responses to AZD1222 COVID-19 vaccine. Sequencing was performed with immunoSEQ multiplex PCR; in TCRdb, only in-frame clones are kept and a portion is missing. The sample yields 180,000 or so clones, about 91% seen once. Here the sequenced sample was peripheral blood, taken 28 days after the second AZD1222 dose. Every receptor here comes from an adult who received the AZD1222 COVID-19 vaccine.

The rearrangement links TRBV7-9 to TRBJ2-1; no clear D. V was trimmed by 1 base and J by 8 bases, leaving 9 bases between them. The CDR3 runs 13 residues. Germline loops: CDR1 SEHNR, CDR2 FQNEAQ (reference sequence). CDR3 residues: CASSLVTVHEQFF. The DNA of the CDR3 is TGTGCCAGCAGCTTAGTAACAGTCCATGAGCAGTTCTTC.

The genes are TRBV5-4 and TRBJ1-1; D remains ambiguous. Germline V lookup: CDR1 SGHNT, CDR2 YYREEE (reference sequence). Trimming left V 3 bases short and J 0 bases short, with 9 bases between. The CDR3 contains 14 residues. Here the CDR3 reads CASSSPRVNTEAFF. The CDR3 nucleotides read TGTGCCAGCAGCTCCCCAAGGGTGAACACTGAAGCTTTCTTT.

The rearrangement uses TRBV20-1 and TRBJ2-7; D call uncertain. This CDR3 comprises 12 residues. V lost 3 bases and J lost 2, with 8 bases in between. Germline CDR1 reads DFQATT; CDR2 reads SNEGSKA (reference sequence). CDR3 amino acids: CSASDGAYEQYF. CDR3 nucleotides: TGCAGTGCTAGTGACGGTGCCTACGAGCAGTACTTC.

The chain combines TRBV18 with TRBJ2-7; 11 nucleotides line up with TRBD2. V trimming: 6 bases; J trimming: 7 bases; junction bases outside the gene matches: 8. Germline assignment: CDR1 KGHSH and CDR2 LQKENI. CDR3 length: 14 residues. CDR3 protein: CASSALAGEGEQYF. The CDR3 DNA sequence: TGTGCCAGCTCGGCACTAGCGGGAGAGGGGGAGCAGTACTTC.

The rearrangement links TRBV20-1 to TRBJ1-2; D is unclear. The V gene lost 3 bases and the J gene lost 3 bases, with 8 bases spanning the gap. Per the germline V gene, CDR1 is DFQATT and CDR2 is SNEGSKA (reference sequence). The CDR3 is made up of 12 amino acids. The CDR3 spells CSASRRDYGYTF. The DNA for the CDR3 is TGCAGTGCTAGTCGGAGAGACTATGGCTACACCTTC.

The chain links TRBV25-1 to TRBJ2-3, with D unresolved. The CDR3 spans 14 residues. Germline values: CDR1 MGHDK, CDR2 SYGVNS. V gave up 5 bases and J gave up 0 bases, with 9 bases separating them. Here the CDR3 reads CASSLTGSTDTQYF. CDR3 DNA: TGTGCCAGCAGTTTAACTGGTAGCACAGATACGCAGTATTTT.

The chain couples TRBV15 to TRBJ1-5, with 7 bases fitting TRBD1. Trimming took 3 bases from V and 5 from J; bases not matched to a gene: 4. The CDR3 is 14 amino acids. Germline V CDR1 and CDR2: LNHNV, YYDKDF (reference sequence). As DNA, the CDR3 is TGTGCCACCAGCAGGGGGCAGGGGGATCAGCCCCAGCATTTT. Amino acid sequence: CATSRGQGDQPQHF.

The rearrangement links TRBV7-6 to TRBJ2-7; 9 nucleotides line up with TRBD1. This CDR3 is built from 15 residues. The ends lost 5 bases at V and 0 bases at J; junction bases unmatched: 5. Per germline, CDR1 SGHVS and CDR2 FNYEAQ. Here the CDR3 reads CASSPGQGSSYEQYF. CDR3 nucleotides: TGTGCCAGCAGCCCCGGACAGGGGAGCTCCTACGAGCAGTACTTC.

This chain joins TRBV13 and TRBJ2-7, with a tentative D call TRBD1 (6 bases). CDR1 is PRHDT and CDR2 is FYEKMQ in the germline V gene (reference sequence). With 8 bases removed from V and 1 base from J, the gap between germline ends came to 15 bases. The CDR3 length is 14 residues. This chain's CDR3 is CASGWGTGSYEQYF. In nucleotides, the CDR3 is TGTGCCAGCGGATGGGGTACAGGGTCCTACGAGCAGTACTTC.

V usage is TRBV27 and J usage is TRBJ2-1; D is possibly TRBD2 (6 bases). CDR1 and CDR2 (germline): MNHEY, SMNVEV (reference sequence). The V gene lost 5 bases and the J gene lost 6 bases, with 14 bases spanning the gap. The CDR3 sequence is 14 residues long. This CDR3 reads CASSPGGWRNEQFF. In DNA form, the CDR3 reads TGTGCCAGCAGTCCAGGAGGGTGGCGCAATGAGCAGTTCTTC.

This clone was seen a handful of times. CDR3 loop: CASSGRDRYNQPQHF. The CDR3 DNA is TGTGCCAGCAGTGGCCGGGACAGGTACAATCAGCCCCAGCATTTT. The chain combines TRBV2 with TRBJ1-5; 8 bases align to TRBD1. Trimming took 4 bases from V and 3 from J; bases not matched to a gene: 5. The germline CDR1 and CDR2 sequences are SNHLY and FYNNEI. The CDR3 is made up of 15 amino acids.

The chain couples TRBV10-3 to TRBJ2-1; D is unclear. Per germline, CDR1 ENHRY and CDR2 SYGVKD. The CDR3 loop spans 12 amino acids. The ends were cut back, 2 bases at V and 5 bases at J, with 4 bases in the middle. The CDR3 reads CAISERDNEQFF. The DNA for the CDR3 is TGTGCCATCAGTGAGAGGGACAATGAGCAGTTCTTC.

The rearrangement links TRBV6-5 to TRBJ2-2; 9 positions agree with TRBD1. Germline V CDR1 and CDR2: MNHEY, SVGAGI. The CDR3 is 13 amino acids. Trimming took 10 bases from V and 7 from J; bases not matched to a gene: 7. The CDR3 region has the DNA TGTGCCACCTGGACAGGGGAACTCGGGGAGCTGTTTTTT. Its protein is CATWTGELGELFF.

The V call is TRBV7-8, the J call TRBJ1-3; D is unresolved. In germline, CDR1 is SGHVS, CDR2 FQNEAQ. The CDR3 is 19 residues long. The germline V and J ends were trimmed by 8 bases and 0 bases, with 26 bases remaining between them. The CDR3 DNA reads TGTGCCAGCCAGAACCCCGACAACCTCAGTCTTTACTCTGGAAACACCATATATTTT. Protein product: CASQNPDNLSLYSGNTIYF.

The genes are TRBV6-5 and TRBJ2-2; 8 bases align to TRBD1. The V and J ends lost 3 bases and 6 bases, in that order; junction bases with no gene match: 3. The CDR3 runs to 14 residues. Germline V gene data show CDR1 as MNHEY and CDR2 as SVGAGI. CDR3 in amino acids: CASSYQGAAGELFF. DNA for the CDR3: TGTGCCAGCAGTTATCAGGGGGCGGCCGGGGAGCTGTTTTTT.